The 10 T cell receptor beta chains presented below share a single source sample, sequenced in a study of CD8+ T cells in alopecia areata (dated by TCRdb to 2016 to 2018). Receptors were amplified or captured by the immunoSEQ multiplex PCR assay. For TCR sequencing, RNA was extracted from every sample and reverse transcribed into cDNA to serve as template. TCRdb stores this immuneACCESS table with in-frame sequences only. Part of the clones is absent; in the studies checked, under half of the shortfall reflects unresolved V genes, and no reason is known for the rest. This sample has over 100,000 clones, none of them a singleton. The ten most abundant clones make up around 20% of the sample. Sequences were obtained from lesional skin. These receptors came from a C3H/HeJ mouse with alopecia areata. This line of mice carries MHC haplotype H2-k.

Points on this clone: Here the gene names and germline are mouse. Incomplete CDR3 DNA: TGTGCCAGCAGTGGAGGAGGACAGGGTAACCAAGAC. Protein: CASSGGGQGNQD. From start to end, the CDR3 is CASSGGGQGNQDTQYF. The chain is built from TRBV13-3 and TRBJ2-5; 8 bases are a match to TRBD1. From the germline J gene comes the end of the CDR3, since the read stops 4 residues before it. Germline V lookup: CDR1 NNHDY, CDR2 SYVADS. J gave up 0 bases and V 3 bases, and 6 bases lay outside the gene matches. The CDR3 covers 16 residues.

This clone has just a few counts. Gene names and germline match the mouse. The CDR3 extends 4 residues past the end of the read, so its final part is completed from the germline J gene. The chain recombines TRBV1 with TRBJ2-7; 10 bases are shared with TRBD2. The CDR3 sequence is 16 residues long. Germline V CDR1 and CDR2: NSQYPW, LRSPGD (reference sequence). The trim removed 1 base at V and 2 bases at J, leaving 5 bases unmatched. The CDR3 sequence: CTCSAVTGGTAYEQYF. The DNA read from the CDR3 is TGCACCTGCAGTGCAGTGACTGGGGGGACCGCCTAT.

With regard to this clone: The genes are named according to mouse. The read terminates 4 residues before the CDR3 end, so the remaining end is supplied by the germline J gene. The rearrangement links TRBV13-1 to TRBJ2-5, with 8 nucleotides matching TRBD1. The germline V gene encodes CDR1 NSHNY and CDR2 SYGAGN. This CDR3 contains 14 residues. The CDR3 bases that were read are TGTGCCAGCAGGGCCGGGACAGGAAAAGAC. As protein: CASRAGTGKD. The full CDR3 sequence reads CASRAGTGKDTQYF.

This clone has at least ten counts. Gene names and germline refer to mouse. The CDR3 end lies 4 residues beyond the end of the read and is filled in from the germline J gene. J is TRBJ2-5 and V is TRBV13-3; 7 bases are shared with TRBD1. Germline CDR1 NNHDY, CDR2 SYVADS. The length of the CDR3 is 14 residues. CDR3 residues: CASSDPTGTDTQYF. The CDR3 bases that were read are TGTGCCAGCAGTGACCCGACAGGGACGGAC.

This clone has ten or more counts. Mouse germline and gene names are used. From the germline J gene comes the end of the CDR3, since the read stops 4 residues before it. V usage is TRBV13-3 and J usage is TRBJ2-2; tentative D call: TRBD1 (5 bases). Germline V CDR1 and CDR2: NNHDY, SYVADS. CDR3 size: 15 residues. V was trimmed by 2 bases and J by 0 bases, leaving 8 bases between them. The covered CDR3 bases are TGTGCCAGCAGTGAGACAGCAACAAACACCGGG. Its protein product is CASSETATNTG. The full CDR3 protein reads CASSETATNTGQLYF.

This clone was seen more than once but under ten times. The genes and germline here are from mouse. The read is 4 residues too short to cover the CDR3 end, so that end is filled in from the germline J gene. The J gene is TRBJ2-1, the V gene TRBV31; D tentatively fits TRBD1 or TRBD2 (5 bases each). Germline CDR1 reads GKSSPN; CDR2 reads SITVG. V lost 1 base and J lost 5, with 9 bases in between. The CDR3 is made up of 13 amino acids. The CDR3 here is CAWSQGRDAEQFF. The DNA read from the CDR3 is TGTGCCTGGAGTCAGGGGCGGGATGCT.

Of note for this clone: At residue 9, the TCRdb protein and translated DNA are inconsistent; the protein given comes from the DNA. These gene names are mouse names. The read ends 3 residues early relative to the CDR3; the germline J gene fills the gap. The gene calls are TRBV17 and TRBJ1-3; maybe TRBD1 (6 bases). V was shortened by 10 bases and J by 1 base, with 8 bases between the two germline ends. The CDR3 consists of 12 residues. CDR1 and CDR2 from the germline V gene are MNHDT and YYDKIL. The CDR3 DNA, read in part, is TGTGCTACGGGACAATCTGGAAATACG. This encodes CATGQSGNT. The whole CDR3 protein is CATGQSGNTLYF.

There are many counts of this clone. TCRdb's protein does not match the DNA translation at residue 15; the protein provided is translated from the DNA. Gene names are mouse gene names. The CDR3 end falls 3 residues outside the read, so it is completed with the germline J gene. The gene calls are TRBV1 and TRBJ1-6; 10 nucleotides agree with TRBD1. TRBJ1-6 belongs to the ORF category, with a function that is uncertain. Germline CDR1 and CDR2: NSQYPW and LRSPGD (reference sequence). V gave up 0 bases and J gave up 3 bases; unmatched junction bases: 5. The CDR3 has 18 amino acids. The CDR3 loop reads CTCSADGGQGFYNSPLYF. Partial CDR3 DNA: TGCACCTGCAGTGCAGATGGGGGACAGGGGTTCTATAATTCGCCC.

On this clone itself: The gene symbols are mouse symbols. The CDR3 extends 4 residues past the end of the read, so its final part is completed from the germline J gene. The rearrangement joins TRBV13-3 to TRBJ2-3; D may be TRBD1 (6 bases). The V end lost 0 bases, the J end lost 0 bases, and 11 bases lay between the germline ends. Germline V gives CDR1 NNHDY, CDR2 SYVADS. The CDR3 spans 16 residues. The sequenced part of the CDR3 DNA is TGTGCCAGCAGTGATGCAGCGGGACATAGTGCAGAA. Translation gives CASSDAAGHSAE. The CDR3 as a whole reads CASSDAAGHSAETLYF.

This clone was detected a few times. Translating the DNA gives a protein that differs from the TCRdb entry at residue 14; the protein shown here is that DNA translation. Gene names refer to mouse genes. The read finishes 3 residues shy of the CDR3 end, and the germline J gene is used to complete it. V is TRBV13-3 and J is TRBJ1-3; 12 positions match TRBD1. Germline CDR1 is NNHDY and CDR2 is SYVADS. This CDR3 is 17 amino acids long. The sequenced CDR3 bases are TGTTCCAGCAGTGAAGGGACAGGGGGCTTTTCTGGAAATACG. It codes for CSSSEGTGGFSGNT. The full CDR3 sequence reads CSSSEGTGGFSGNTLYF.